This TCR beta chain was sequenced during a study of blood T cells in healthy people across ages. V lost 5 bases and J lost 4; bases outside the gene matches: 2. Per germline, CDR1 MNHEY and CDR2 SMNVEV (reference sequence). The CDR3 extends over 13 amino acids. With a J-beta primer mix and a sample-barcoded 5' primer, a second PCR ran roughly 6 to 11 cycles. A template-switch adaptor containing 12 random nucleotides labeled each cDNA molecule. From the 5' RACE reads, TCRdb called clonotypes with MiXCR, one entry per CDR3 protein. The sample has some 1.4 million distinct CDR3 sequences, 42% seen once. Many counts were recorded for this clonotype. Its antigen is unknown. Study-level points and caveats: Long-lived donors exceeded aged donors in naive CD4+ cells and diversity.

This clonotype originated in a woman aged 18-35 years in good health. The rearrangement joins TRBV27 to TRBJ2-1; 7 bases map to TRBD2. The sequenced sample consisted of blood. The CDR3 sequence: CASSGLGYNEQFF. In nucleotides, the CDR3 is TGTGCCAGCAGTGGACTAGGGTACAATGAGCAGTTCTTC.